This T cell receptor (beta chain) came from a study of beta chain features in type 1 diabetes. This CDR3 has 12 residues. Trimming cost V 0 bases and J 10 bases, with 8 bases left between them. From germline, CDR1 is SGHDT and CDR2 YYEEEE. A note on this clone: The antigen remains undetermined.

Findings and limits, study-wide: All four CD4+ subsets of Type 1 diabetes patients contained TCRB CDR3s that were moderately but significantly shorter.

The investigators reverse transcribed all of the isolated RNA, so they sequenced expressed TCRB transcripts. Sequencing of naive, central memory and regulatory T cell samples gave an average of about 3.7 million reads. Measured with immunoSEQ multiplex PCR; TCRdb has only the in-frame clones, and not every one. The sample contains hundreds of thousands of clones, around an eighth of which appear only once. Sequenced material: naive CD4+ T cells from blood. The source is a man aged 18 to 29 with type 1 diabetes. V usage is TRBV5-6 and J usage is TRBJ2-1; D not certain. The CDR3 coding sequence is TGTGCCAGCAGCTTGGGGCAGGACGAGCAGTTCTTC. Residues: CASSLGQDEQFF.